Below, one T cell receptor beta chain is given with its context. Its specificity is unknown. V lost 7 bases to trimming and J lost 4 bases; unmatched junction nucleotides: 4. The length of the CDR3 is 13 residues. Germline CDR1 SQVTM, CDR2 ANQGSEA. The data belong to a study of T-cell memory formation after mild COVID-19. Study outcomes and limitations: Clones that contracted from day 15 to 85 were balanced CD4/CD8, while later expanders leaned CD4+.

TCRdb redid the calling of the 5' RACE reads with MiXCR, one entry per CDR3 protein. The sample holds around 430,000 distinct CDR3 sequences, roughly 15% seen once. This TCR came from a young man who had mild COVID-19 (a few samples of this study predate the infection). Cell type and time point are not known. Material for sequencing was PBMCs or a T cell subset sorted from them (not recorded which). The chain is built from TRBV29-1 and TRBJ2-2; 9 bases agree with TRBD1. The CDR3 DNA reads TGCAGCGCTGCACAGGGGGCCACCGGGGAGCTGTTTTTT. Its translation: CSAAQGATGELFF.